This is a list of T cell receptor beta chains from one sample in a study of T cell repertoires in cytomegalovirus infection. TCRdb re-called the reads through MiXCR, storing one row per CDR3 protein. The sample lists fewer than 65,000 distinct CDR3 sequences, over 15% seen once, with more than 25% in the top ten. Which antigens these TCRs recognize remains unknown. The source material was CD8+ T cells from cultured PBMCs, sampled from culture after CMV antigen stimulation. The receptors derive from a human donor in good health (CMV status not recorded). Some clones in this sample may be carry-over from other donors' samples. Both conserved end residues are part of each CDR3. The D gene is left open where the match is weak. Clone size is given for some rows only: seen once, a few or many times, or a class if the clone is expanded.

v_call	j_call	d_call	clone_size	cdr3_aa	cdr3_nt
TRBV10-3	TRBJ2-5	TRBD2	.	CAIGGDLAGVLETQYF	TGTGCCATCGGGGGGGACCTAGCCGGCGTCTTGGAGACCCAGTACTTC
TRBV7-2	TRBJ2-6	.	.	CASNSIFFTRSGANVLTF	TGTGCCAGCAACTCCATTTTTTTTACCCGGTCTGGGGCCAACGTCCTGACTTTC
TRBV5-6	TRBJ1-1	.	.	CASSPTAVPEAFF	TGTGCCAGCAGCCCGACGGCCGTCCCCGAAGCTTTCTTT
TRBV6-1	TRBJ2-7	.	.	CGVHEQYF	TGTGGGGTTCACGAGCAGTACTTC
TRBV12-3/TRBV12-4	TRBJ1-5	TRBD1	.	CASSLKGQGNQPQHF	TGTGCCAGCAGTTTAAAGGGACAGGGGAATCAGCCCCAGCATTTT
TRBV7-2	TRBJ2-3	.	.	CASGTSGDGTDTQYF	TGTGCCAGCGGCACATCAGGGGATGGCACAGATACGCAGTATTTT
TRBV7-9	TRBJ2-2	.	few	CASSLGRALRDTGELFF	TGTGCCAGCAGCTTAGGTCGCGCCTTACGGGACACCGGGGAGCTGTTTTTT
TRBV7-2	TRBJ2-7	.	few	CASSLRDTDYEQYF	TGTGCCAGCAGCTTGCGGGACACCGACTACGAGCAGTACTTC
TRBV7-6	TRBJ1-5	.	once	CASSLAGDSNQPQHF	TGTGCCAGCAGCTTAGCAGGGGATAGCAATCAGCCCCAGCATTTT
TRBV7-9	TRBJ2-5	TRBD1	.	CASSYGDSGTGGLWYQETQYF	TGTGCCAGCAGCTACGGAGATTCCGGGACAGGGGGCCTTTGGTACCAAGAGACCCAGTACTTC
TRBV6-5	TRBJ1-1	.	few	CASSYSRWDNMNTEAFF	TGTGCCAGCAGTTACTCCCGGTGGGACAACATGAACACTGAAGCTTTCTTT
TRBV12-3/TRBV12-4	TRBJ2-7	TRBD1	few	CASSDRASYEQYF	TGTGCCAGCAGCGACAGGGCTTCCTACGAGCAGTACTTC
TRBV7-8	TRBJ2-4	TRBD1	.	CASSLGSRGRQYF	TGTGCCAGCAGCTTGGGCTCTAGGGGGCGTCAGTACTTC
TRBV7-8	TRBJ1-1	.	few	CASSSTVNTEAFF	TGTGCCAGCAGCTCAACAGTGAACACTGAAGCTTTCTTT
TRBV7-3	TRBJ2-6	TRBD1	medium-sized	CASAQGAPPSGANVLTF	TGTGCCAGCGCACAGGGGGCCCCACCCTCTGGGGCCAACGTCCTGACTTTC
TRBV6-1	TRBJ1-5	.	few	CASSEAPAGGGGNQPQHF	TGTGCCAGCAGTGAAGCTCCCGCTGGAGGGGGTGGCAATCAGCCCCAGCATTTT
TRBV5-4	TRBJ1-1	.	few	CATSRGYTEAFF	TGTGCCACCAGCAGGGGTTACACTGAAGCTTTCTTT
TRBV28	TRBJ1-2	.	.	CASRALGGRDYGYTF	TGTGCCAGCAGGGCTTTGGGTGGCAGGGACTATGGCTACACCTTC
TRBV29-1	TRBJ2-2	.	many	CSVELDVPGELFF	TGCAGCGTTGAACTAGATGTCCCCGGGGAGCTGTTTTTT
TRBV4-3	TRBJ2-2	.	.	CASSQGQLNTGELFF	TGCGCCAGCAGCCAAGGCCAGCTAAACACCGGGGAGCTGTTTTTT
TRBV7-6	TRBJ2-1	TRBD2	.	CASSLAGGYHEQFF	TGTGCCAGCAGCCTAGCGGGAGGGTACCATGAGCAGTTCTTC
TRBV27	TRBJ1-1	TRBD1	few	CASSFSGTGGRRTEAFF	TGTGCCAGCAGTTTCTCCGGGACAGGGGGCCGGCGCACTGAAGCTTTCTTT
TRBV4-1	TRBJ2-1	.	.	CASTQDESPHNEQFF	TGCGCCAGCACCCAAGATGAAAGCCCCCACAATGAGCAGTTCTTC
TRBV6-2/TRBV6-3	TRBJ2-7	TRBD1	few	CASSKDRVGYEQYF	TGTGCCAGCAGCAAAGACAGGGTAGGCTACGAGCAGTACTTC
TRBV7-9	TRBJ2-1	.	many	CASSLGDNEQFF	TGTGCCAGCAGCTTAGGGGACAATGAGCAGTTCTTC
TRBV7-9	TRBJ1-1	.	few	CASSLRADSSGAFF	TGTGCCAGCAGCTTAAGGGCGGACAGCTCGGGGGCTTTCTTT
TRBV6-1	TRBJ1-6	TRBD1	.	CASSERGGQGGNSPLHF	TGTGCCAGCAGTGAAAGAGGGGGACAGGGTGGAAATTCACCCCTCCACTTT